This TCR beta chain was documented in a study of T cell repertoires in cytomegalovirus infection (dated by TCRdb to about 2019). Context from the whole study: The HLA type of each donor mattered for the analysis, because public TCR beta signatures pointed to carriage of CMV infection along with the matching HLA type.

What the authors observed across the whole study: Cumulative frequency of public TCR beta family members discriminated carriers of CMV infection plus the relevant HLA type in this cohort and an independent 352-donor cohort. The ex vivo response was dominated by HLA-C-restricted CMV-specific TCR beta clonotypes, which also provided the single most frequent clonotype in two of eight donors.

The germline V gene (reference sequence) provides CDR1 SEHNR and CDR2 FQNEAQ. Including the terminal cysteine and phenylalanine, the CDR3 comprises 16 residues. Only the CDR3 DNA is retained, 48 bases long and in frame from the first base. V is pruned by 0 bases and J by 3 bases, leaving 5 bases of the junction without a gene match. This clonotype has at least ten counts. Its antigen target is currently unknown. Base qualities are not at hand, and no much larger clone is one base apart. The sample was run on an Illumina HiSeq 1500. TCRdb reprocessed the public reads (quality trimming at Q25 with fastp, clone calling with MiXCR) and kept in-frame beta chains. Each entry is one CDR3 protein sequence, shown with its most common DNA and genes. The sample table shows about 230,000 distinct CDR3 sequences, and 22% are seen once. The biggest ten clones account for approximately 18% of the sample.

The TCR originated in a human donor in good health (CMV status not recorded). Some clones in this sample may be carry-over from other donors' samples. Sequencing was done on a sample of CD8+ T cells from PBMCs. The V and J segments used are TRBV7-9 and TRBJ2-7; 10 middle bases align to TRBD1. The nucleotide sequence reads TGTGCCAGCAGCTTAGCGTCGGGGACAGGGGTCTACGAGCAGTACTTC. This is translated as CASSLASGTGVYEQYF.